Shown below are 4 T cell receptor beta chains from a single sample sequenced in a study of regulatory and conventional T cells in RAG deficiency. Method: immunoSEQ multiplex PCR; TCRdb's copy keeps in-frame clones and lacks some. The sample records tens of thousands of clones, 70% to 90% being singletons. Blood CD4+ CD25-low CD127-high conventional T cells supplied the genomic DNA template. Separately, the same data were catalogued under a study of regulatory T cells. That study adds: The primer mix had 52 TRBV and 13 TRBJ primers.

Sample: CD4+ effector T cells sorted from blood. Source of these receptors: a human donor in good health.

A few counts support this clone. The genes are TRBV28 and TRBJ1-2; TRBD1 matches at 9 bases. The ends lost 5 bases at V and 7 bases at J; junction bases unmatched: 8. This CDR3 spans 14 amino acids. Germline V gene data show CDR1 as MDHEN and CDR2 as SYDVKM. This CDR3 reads CASSPPGQGFGYTF. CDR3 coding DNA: TGTGCCAGCAGTCCTCCGGGACAGGGTTTTGGCTACACCTTC.

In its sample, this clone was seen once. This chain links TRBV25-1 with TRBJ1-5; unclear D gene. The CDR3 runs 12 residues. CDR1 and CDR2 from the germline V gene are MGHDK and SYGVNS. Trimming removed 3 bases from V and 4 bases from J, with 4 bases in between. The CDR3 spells CASSEGNQPQHF. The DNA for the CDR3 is TGTGCCAGCAGTGAGGGTAATCAGCCCCAGCATTTT.

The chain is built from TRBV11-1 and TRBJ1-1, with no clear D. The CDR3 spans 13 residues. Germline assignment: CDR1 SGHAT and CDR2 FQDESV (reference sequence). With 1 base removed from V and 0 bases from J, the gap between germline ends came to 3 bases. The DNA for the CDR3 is TGTGCCAGCAGCTTAGATATGAACACTGAAGCTTTCTTT. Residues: CASSLDMNTEAFF.

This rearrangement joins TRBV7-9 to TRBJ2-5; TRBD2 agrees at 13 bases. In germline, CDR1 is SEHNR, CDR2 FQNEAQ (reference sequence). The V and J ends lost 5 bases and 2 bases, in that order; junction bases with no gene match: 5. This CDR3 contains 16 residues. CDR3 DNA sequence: TGTGCCAGCAGCCCGGGACTAGCGGGAAAACAAGAGACCCAGTACTTC. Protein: CASSPGLAGKQETQYF.